This TCR beta chain was captured by sequencing in a study of blood T cells in healthy people across ages. Study context: Template-switching capture recovered about one barcoded beta molecule per two T cells. General observations from the study: Unsorted PBMC material precluded a definitive naive versus antigen-experienced comparison. Diversity was higher, and naive CD4+ cells more numerous, in long-lived donors than in aged donors.

The second PCR ran about 6 to 12 cycles with a sample-barcoded 5' primer and J-beta primers. Sequencing recovered at least 2.5 million CDR3-containing paired-end reads from each sample. MiXCR, applied by TCRdb to the 5' RACE reads, yields one record per CDR3 protein. The table has about 570,000 distinct CDR3 sequences, 27% seen once. A few counts support this clonotype. Its antigen remains unidentified. Deletions cut 5 bases from V and 11 bases from J, with 15 bases between. The CDR3 length is 12 residues. The V call is TRBV12-3 or TRBV12-4, the J call TRBJ1-2; D may be TRBD1 (5 bases). Sequenced: blood. The sequence was obtained from a woman aged 70-85 years in good health. CDR3 nucleotide sequence: TGTGCCAGCAGTCCGGGACCGACCCTGTACACCTTC. It translates to CASSPGPTLYTF.